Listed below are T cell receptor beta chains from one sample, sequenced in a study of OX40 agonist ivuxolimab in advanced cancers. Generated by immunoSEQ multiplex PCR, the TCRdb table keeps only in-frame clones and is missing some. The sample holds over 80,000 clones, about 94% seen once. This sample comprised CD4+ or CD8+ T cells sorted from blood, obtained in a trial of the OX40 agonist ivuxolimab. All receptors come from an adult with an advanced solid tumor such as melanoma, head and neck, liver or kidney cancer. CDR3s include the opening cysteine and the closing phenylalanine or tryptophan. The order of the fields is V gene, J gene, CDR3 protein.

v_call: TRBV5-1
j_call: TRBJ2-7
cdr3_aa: CASSLASQNEQYF

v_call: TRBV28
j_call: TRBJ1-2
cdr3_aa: CASSLYNYGYTF

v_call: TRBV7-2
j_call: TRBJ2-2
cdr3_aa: CASSPVLGELFF

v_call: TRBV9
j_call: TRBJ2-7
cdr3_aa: CASRPDGRGDEQYF

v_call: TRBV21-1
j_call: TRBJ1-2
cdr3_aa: CASSKGRAFKGYTF

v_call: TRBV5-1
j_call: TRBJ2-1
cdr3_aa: CASSLAIAIGSNEQFF

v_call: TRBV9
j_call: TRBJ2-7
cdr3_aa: CASSVAAGAAYEQYF

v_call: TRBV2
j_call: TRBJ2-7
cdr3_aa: CASRETYEQYF

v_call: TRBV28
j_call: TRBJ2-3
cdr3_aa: CASSSPLGGESPLAQYF

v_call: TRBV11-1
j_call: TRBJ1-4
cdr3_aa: CASSLGGGHEKLFF

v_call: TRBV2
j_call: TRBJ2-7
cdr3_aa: CASSLNDEQYF

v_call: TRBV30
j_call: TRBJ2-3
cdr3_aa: CAWTRLGLASDTQYF

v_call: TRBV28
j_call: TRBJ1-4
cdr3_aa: CASSFGGGNEKLFF

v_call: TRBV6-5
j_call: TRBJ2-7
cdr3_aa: CASSYGPYEQYF

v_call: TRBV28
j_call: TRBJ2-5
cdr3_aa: CASRSLETQYF

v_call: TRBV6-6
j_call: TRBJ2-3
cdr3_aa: CASSYPTGGSTDTQYF

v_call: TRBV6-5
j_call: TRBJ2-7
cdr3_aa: CASSTLAGSSYEQYF

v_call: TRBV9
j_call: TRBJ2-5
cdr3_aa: CASSVSGTTQYF

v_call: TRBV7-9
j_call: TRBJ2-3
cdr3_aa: CASSLYLPVRWADTQYF

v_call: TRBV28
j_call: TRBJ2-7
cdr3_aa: CASSPTSSLAREQYF

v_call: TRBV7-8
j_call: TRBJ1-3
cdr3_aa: CASSLFGASGNTIYF

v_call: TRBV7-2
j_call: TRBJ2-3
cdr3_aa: CASSLGVTSLRTQYF

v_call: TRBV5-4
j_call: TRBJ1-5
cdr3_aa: CASSLDRANQPQHF